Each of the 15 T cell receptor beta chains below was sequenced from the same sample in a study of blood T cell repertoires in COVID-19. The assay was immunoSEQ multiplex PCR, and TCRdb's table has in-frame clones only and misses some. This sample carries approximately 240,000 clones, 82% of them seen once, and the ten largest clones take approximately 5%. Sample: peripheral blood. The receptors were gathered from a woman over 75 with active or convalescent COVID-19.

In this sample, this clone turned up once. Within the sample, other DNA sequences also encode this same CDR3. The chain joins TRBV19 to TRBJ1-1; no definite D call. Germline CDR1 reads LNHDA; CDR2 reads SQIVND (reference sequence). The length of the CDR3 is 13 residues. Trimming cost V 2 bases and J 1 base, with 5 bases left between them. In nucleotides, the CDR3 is TGTGCCAGTAGTATATCAGGGAACACTGAAGCTTTCTTT. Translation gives CASSISGNTEAFF.

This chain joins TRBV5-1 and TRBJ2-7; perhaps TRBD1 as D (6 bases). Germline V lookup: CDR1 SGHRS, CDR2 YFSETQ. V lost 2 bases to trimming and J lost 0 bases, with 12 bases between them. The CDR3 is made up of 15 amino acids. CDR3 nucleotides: TGCGCCAGCAGCTTTGGGGGCGCTCACTCCTACGAGCAGTACTTC. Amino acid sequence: CASSFGGAHSYEQYF.

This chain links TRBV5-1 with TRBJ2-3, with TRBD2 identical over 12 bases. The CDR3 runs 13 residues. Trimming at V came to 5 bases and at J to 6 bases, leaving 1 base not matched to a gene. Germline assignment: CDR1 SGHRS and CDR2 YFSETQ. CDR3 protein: CASRTSGSDTQYF. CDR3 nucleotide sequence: TGCGCCAGCAGGACTAGCGGGAGCGATACGCAGTATTTT.

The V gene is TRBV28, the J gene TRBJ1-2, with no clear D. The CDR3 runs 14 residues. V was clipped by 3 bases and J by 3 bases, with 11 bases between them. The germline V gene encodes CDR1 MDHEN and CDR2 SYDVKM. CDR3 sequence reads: CASSFAGRDYGYTF. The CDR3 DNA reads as TGTGCCAGCAGTTTCGCGGGTCGGGACTATGGCTACACCTTC.

CDR3 bases: TGTGCCAGCAGAGTCTGGGCGGGGAGCACAGATACGCAGTATTTT. Protein product: CASRVWAGSTDTQYF. The chain is built from TRBV3-1 (or the pseudogene TRBV3-2) and TRBJ2-3, with D maybe TRBD2 (6 bases). The CDR3 has 15 amino acids. With 6 bases removed from V and 0 bases from J, the gap between germline ends came to 13 bases. From germline, CDR1 is LGHDT and CDR2 YNNKEL (reference sequence).

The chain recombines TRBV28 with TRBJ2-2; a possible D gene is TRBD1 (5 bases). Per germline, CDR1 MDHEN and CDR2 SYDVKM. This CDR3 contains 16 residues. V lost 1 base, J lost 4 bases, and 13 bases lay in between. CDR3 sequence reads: CASSLSSGLGTGELFF. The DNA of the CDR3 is TGTGCCAGCAGTTTATCGTCAGGGTTAGGCACCGGGGAGCTGTTTTTT. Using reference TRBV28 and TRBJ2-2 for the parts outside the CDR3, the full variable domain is DVKVTQSSRYLVKRTGEKVFLECVQDMDHENMFWYRQDPGLGLRLIYFSYDVKMKEKGDIPEGYSVSREKKERFSLILESASTNQTSMYLCASSLSSGLGTGELFFGEGSRLTVL.

The DNA of the CDR3 is TGTGCCAGCAGCCAAGATCTGGCGGGTGCGAGGGATGAGCAGTTCTTC. It is translated as CASSQDLAGARDEQFF. The chain joins TRBV14 to TRBJ2-1, with D perhaps matching TRBD2 (5 bases). Germline V gene data show CDR1 as SGHDN and CDR2 as FVKESK. Trimming pared 0 bases from V and 8 bases from J, leaving 17 bases between. This CDR3 has 16 residues.

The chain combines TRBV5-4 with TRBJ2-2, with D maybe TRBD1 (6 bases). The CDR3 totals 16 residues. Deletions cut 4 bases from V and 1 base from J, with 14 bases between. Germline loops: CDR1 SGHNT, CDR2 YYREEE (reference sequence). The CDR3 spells CASSTGTQKNTGELFF. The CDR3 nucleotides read TGTGCCAGCAGCACCGGGACACAAAAGAACACCGGGGAGCTGTTTTTT.

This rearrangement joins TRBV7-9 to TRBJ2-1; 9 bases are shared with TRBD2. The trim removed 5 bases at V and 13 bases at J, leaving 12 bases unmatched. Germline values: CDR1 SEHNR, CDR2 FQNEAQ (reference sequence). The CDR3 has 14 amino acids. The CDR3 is CASSPIGTSFRQFF. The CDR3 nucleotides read TGTGCCAGCAGCCCAATTGGGACTAGCTTCCGACAGTTCTTC.

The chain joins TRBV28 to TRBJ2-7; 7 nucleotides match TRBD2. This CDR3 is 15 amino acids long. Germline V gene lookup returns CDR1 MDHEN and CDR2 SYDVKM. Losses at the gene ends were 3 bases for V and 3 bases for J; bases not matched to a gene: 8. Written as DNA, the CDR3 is TGTGCCAGCAGTTTGGGGGGGACGCTGGTCTACGAGCAGTACTTC. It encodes CASSLGGTLVYEQYF. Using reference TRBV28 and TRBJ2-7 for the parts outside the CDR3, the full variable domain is DVKVTQSSRYLVKRTGEKVFLECVQDMDHENMFWYRQDPGLGLRLIYFSYDVKMKEKGDIPEGYSVSREKKERFSLILESASTNQTSMYLCASSLGGTLVYEQYFGPGTRLTVT.

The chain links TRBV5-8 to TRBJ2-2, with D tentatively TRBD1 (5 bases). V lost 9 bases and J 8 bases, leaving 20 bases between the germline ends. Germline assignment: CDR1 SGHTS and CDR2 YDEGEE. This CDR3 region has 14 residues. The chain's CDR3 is CATSRQGPMGELFF. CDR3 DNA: TGTGCCACCTCCCGGCAGGGCCCAATGGGGGAGCTGTTTTTT.

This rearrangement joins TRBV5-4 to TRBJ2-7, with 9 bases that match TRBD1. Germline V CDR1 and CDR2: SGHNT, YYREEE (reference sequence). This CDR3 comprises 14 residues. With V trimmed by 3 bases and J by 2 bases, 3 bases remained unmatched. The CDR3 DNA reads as TGTGCCAGCAGCTCCAGGACAGGGGCCTACGAGCAGTACTTC. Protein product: CASSSRTGAYEQYF.

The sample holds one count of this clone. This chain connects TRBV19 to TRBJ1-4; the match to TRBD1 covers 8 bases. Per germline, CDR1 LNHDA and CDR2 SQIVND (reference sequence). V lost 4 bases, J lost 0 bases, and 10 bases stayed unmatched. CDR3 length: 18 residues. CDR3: CASSTGGGLSATNEKLFF. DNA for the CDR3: TGTGCCAGTAGTACAGGGGGCGGATTATCTGCAACTAATGAAAAACTGTTTTTT.

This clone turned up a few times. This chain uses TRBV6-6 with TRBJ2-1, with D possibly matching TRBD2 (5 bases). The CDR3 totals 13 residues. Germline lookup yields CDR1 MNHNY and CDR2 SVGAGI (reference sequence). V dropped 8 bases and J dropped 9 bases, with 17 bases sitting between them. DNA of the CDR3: TGTGCCAGCGGGCCCCGAGGGTCGATTGAGCAGTTCTTC. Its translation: CASGPRGSIEQFF.

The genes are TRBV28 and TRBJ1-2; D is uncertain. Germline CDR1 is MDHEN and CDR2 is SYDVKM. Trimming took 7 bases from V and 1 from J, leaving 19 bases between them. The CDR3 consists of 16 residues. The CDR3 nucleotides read TGTGCCAGCAATTCTCCTTCAGCGTTGAATAACTATGGCTACACCTTC. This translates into CASNSPSALNNYGYTF.